This TCR beta chain derives from a study of Graves' ophthalmopathy and Graves' hyperthyroidism. Study-wide results and caveats: Ophthalmopathy progression prediction by the model yielded a sensitivity of about 70% and a specificity of approximately 77%.

This clonotype was seen only a few times. The antigen remains undetermined. This CDR3 spans 14 amino acids. Deletions cut 3 bases from V and 4 bases from J, with 10 bases between. The germline V gene encodes CDR1 MNHEY and CDR2 SMNVEV (reference sequence). The hyperthyroidism patients, aged 18 to 65, had been newly diagnosed, with under 2 months' duration. Patients were diagnosed from clinical symptoms, serum thyroxine, TRAb, thyroid ultrasound and orbital computed tomography. The TCR beta CDR3 regions underwent amplification from RNA transcripts. Second-round multiplex PCR followed a first-round RT-PCR using HTBI primers. MiXCR, run by TCRdb on the multiplex PCR reads, gives a single entry per CDR3 protein. The sample gives about 370,000 distinct CDR3 sequences, about 18% of which show up once; roughly 2.4% is in the top ten.

The sequence was collected from an adult woman with stable Graves' hyperthyroidism. The chain combines TRBV27 with TRBJ1-5; D possibly corresponds to TRBD1 (5 bases). Sample: peripheral blood. CDR3 coding DNA: TGTGCCAGCAGTTTGAAGAGGGGAAATCAGCCCCAGCATTTT. This sequence encodes CASSLKRGNQPQHF.